The rows below give T cell receptor beta chains drawn from one sample of a study of OX40 agonist ivuxolimab in advanced cancers. The assay was immunoSEQ multiplex PCR, and TCRdb's table has in-frame clones only and misses some. The table lists under 20,000 clones, 75% to 85% of them singletons. Sequenced material: CD4+ or CD8+ T cells sorted from blood, taken in a trial of the OX40 agonist ivuxolimab. These receptors all come from an adult with an advanced solid tumor such as melanoma, head and neck, liver or kidney cancer. Each CDR3 is given with its conserved first and last residue. Each record gives: J gene, clone size, D gene, V gene, CDR3 DNA, CDR3 protein. A D gene is named only where the DNA matches it firmly. Clone sizes are given selectively: once, few, many, or a class where the clone is expanded.

TRBJ2-1 | . | TRBD1 | TRBV7-8 | TGTGCCAGCAGCTTAATCAGGGGGCGGCGAGGTGAGCAGTTCTTC | CASSLIRGRRGEQFF
TRBJ2-4 | . | TRBD2 | TRBV30 | TGTGCCTGGAGTAATCGCGGGAGGGGGCTAGCCAAAAACATTCAGTACTTC | CAWSNRGRGLAKNIQYF
TRBJ2-1 | . | TRBD2 | TRBV6-1 | TGTGCCACGGGGATAGCGGGAGGGTCTTACAATGAGCAGTTCTTC | CATGIAGGSYNEQFF
TRBJ2-1 | . | . | TRBV5-1 | TGCGCCAGCAGCTTGGGCTATGAGCAGTTCTTC | CASSLGYEQFF
TRBJ2-7 | . | . | TRBV6-1 | TGTGCCAGCACCCTATTGGGCGAGCAGTACTTC | CASTLLGEQYF
TRBJ1-6 | . | . | TRBV4-2 | TGTGCCAGCAGCCAAGATCAGCGAGATTCACCCCTCCACTTT | CASSQDQRDSPLHF
TRBJ2-1 | . | . | TRBV5-4 | TGTGCCAGCAGCCCTGGATTAGGCTCCTACAATGAGCAGTTCTTC | CASSPGLGSYNEQFF
TRBJ2-1 | . | . | TRBV5-1 | TGCGCCAGCAGCGGCGGGTCCGTAGGCTACAATGAGCAGTTCTTC | CASSGGSVGYNEQFF
TRBJ1-2 | . | . | TRBV7-2 | TGTGCCAGCAGCTTAGCGAGACGTACTAACTATGGCTACACCTTC | CASSLARRTNYGYTF
TRBJ1-5 | . | . | TRBV19 | TGTGCCAGTAGTGAACAGAGCTATAGCAATCAGCCCCAGCATTTT | CASSEQSYSNQPQHF
TRBJ1-1 | . | . | TRBV21-1 | TGTGCCAGCAGCAAAACTCGTTCAGGGAGCACTGAAGCTTTCTTT | CASSKTRSGSTEAFF
TRBJ2-1 | . | . | TRBV5-4 | TGTGCCAGCAGCCCATCCGCGGCGGGCTACAATGAGCAGTTCTTC | CASSPSAAGYNEQFF
TRBJ1-4 | . | . | TRBV28 | TGTGCCAGCAGAACCAGAGAAAAACTGTTTTTT | CASRTREKLFF
TRBJ2-1 | . | . | TRBV7-3 | TGTGCCAGCAGCTTACGCGGGGGCAATGCACGGAATGAGCAGTTCTTC | CASSLRGGNARNEQFF
TRBJ2-1 | . | . | TRBV10-2 | TGCGCCAGTTCGCGACCCTACAATGAGCAGTTCTTC | CASSRPYNEQFF
TRBJ2-5 | . | TRBD1 | TRBV9 | TGTGCCAGCAGTTTTGGACAGGGGAAAGAGACCCAGTACTTC | CASSFGQGKETQYF
TRBJ2-7 | . | . | TRBV30 | TGTGCCTGGAGTCGGGATCAGGTGGTCGATGAGCAGTACTTC | CAWSRDQVVDEQYF
TRBJ2-6 | . | . | TRBV28 | TGTGCCAGCAGCCTCCTGCCGGGATCTGGGGCCAACGTCCTGACTTTC | CASSLLPGSGANVLTF
TRBJ1-5 | few | . | TRBV20-1 | TGCAGTGTTGCGATGGGTCAGCCCCAGCATTTT | CSVAMGQPQHF
TRBJ2-7 | . | TRBD2 | TRBV6-6 | TGTGCCAGCAGTAACGGGGGGGCCCGCTACGAGCAGTACTTC | CASSNGGARYEQYF
TRBJ1-1 | few | . | TRBV29-1 | TGCAGCTCTTCCTTGTGGGGGAACACTGAAGCTTTCTTT | CSSSLWGNTEAFF
TRBJ1-1 | . | . | TRBV7-2 | TGTGCCAGCAGCCAACAGGGAAACACTGAAGCTTTCTTT | CASSQQGNTEAFF
TRBJ2-7 | . | . | TRBV30 | TGTGCCTGGAGTGTAGGAGGGGTATCCTACGAGCAGTACTTC | CAWSVGGVSYEQYF
TRBJ2-5 | . | TRBD2 | TRBV11-2 | TGTGCCAGCAGCGCGCGGGAGGCAGAGACCCAGTACTTC | CASSAREAETQYF
TRBJ2-2 | . | . | TRBV6-5 | TGTGCCAGCAGTCGGAGCGGAACCGGGGAGCTGTTTTTT | CASSRSGTGELFF
TRBJ2-5 | . | . | TRBV28 | TGTGCCAGCAGTCGACGGAGGAATTTAAAGACCCAGTACTTC | CASSRRRNLKTQYF
TRBJ2-3 | few | TRBD1 | TRBV5-5 | TGTGCCAGCAGCTTAATCTGGACAGGGGGTAGCACAGATACGCAGTATTTT | CASSLIWTGGSTDTQYF
TRBJ2-7 | . | . | TRBV30 | TGTGCCTGGAGTCGAGCCTACGAGCAGTACTTC | CAWSRAYEQYF
TRBJ1-2 | medium-sized | . | TRBV6-4 | TGTGCCAGCAGCCGCTACACCTTC | CASSRYTF
TRBJ2-1 | . | TRBD2 | TRBV28 | TGTGCCAGCAGTTACCTCCGGACTAGCGGACCTAATGAGCAGTTCTTC | CASSYLRTSGPNEQFF
TRBJ2-1 | . | . | TRBV5-1 | TGCGCCAGCAGCCCAGGGGGGGTCAATGAGCAGTTCTTC | CASSPGGVNEQFF
TRBJ1-2 | medium-sized | . | TRBV28 | TGTGCCAGCACCCCCCTGGGGGATAACTATGGCTACACCTTC | CASTPLGDNYGYTF
TRBJ1-1 | once | . | TRBV2 | TGTGCCAGCAGTGAAATTCAGGGTAACACTGAAGCTTTCTTT | CASSEIQGNTEAFF
TRBJ1-5 | . | . | TRBV6-1 | TGTGCCAGCAAATCCGGGACGGGCAATCAGCCCCAGCATTTT | CASKSGTGNQPQHF
TRBJ2-1 | once | TRBD2 | TRBV7-2 | TGTGCCAGCAGCCCAAACCCGGGACTAGCGGGGGCCTCCTACAATGAGCAGTTCTTC | CASSPNPGLAGASYNEQFF
TRBJ2-7 | . | . | TRBV19 | TGTGCCAGTAGTAATCTCGACAGGCCCTCCTACGAGCAGTACTTC | CASSNLDRPSYEQYF